These 17 T cell receptor beta chains came from one sample sequenced in a study of blood T cell repertoires in COVID-19. Assay: immunoSEQ multiplex PCR; the TCRdb copy retains only in-frame clones and omits some. The table has about 120,000 clones, around 80% seen once. The sequenced material came from peripheral blood. The receptors were sampled from a woman in her 50s with acute or convalescent COVID-19.

This chain joins TRBV7-9 and TRBJ1-6; D is uncertain. CDR1 is SEHNR and CDR2 is FQNEAQ in the germline V gene (reference sequence). The ends were cut back, 1 base at V and 9 bases at J, with 10 bases in the middle. The CDR3 length is 14 residues. CDR3 in DNA: TGTGCCAGCAGCTTAGAACAGAAAAGTTCACCCCTCCACTTT. This translates into CASSLEQKSSPLHF.

V usage is TRBV3-1 (or the pseudogene TRBV3-2) and J usage is TRBJ2-7, with 9 positions matching TRBD2. This CDR3 region has 16 residues. CDR1 is LGHDT and CDR2 is YNNKEL in the germline V gene (reference sequence). Losses at the gene ends were 4 bases for V and 6 bases for J; bases not matched to a gene: 13. The DNA for the CDR3 is TGTGCCAGCAGCCGTGAGTCCGGTCTAGCGGGGCTCGAGCAGTACTTC. It encodes CASSRESGLAGLEQYF.

The rearrangement uses TRBV5-1 and TRBJ2-3; 9 bases line up with TRBD2. The germline V gene has CDR1 SGHRS and CDR2 YFSETQ. The ends lost 9 bases at V and 4 bases at J; junction bases unmatched: 15. This CDR3 comprises 16 residues. The CDR3 spells CATQMTPAGGSDTQYF. The CDR3 bases are TGCGCCACTCAAATGACCCCAGCGGGGGGATCAGATACGCAGTATTTT. The full variable domain, rest sourced from reference TRBV5-1 and TRBJ2-3, is KAGVTQTPRYLIKTRGQQVTLSCSPISGHRSVSWYQQTPGQGLQFLFEYFSETQRNKGNFPGRFSGRQFSNSRSEMNVSTLELGDSALYLCATQMTPAGGSDTQYFGPGTRLTVL.

This chain links TRBV2 with TRBJ1-5; 8 nucleotides agree with TRBD1. Per germline, CDR1 SNHLY and CDR2 FYNNEI. This CDR3 is built from 15 residues. Trimming removed 5 bases from V and 6 bases from J; junction bases left unmatched: 9. CDR3 nucleotides: TGTGCCAGCAGTCCGGACAGGGTGCACGGTCAGCCCCAGCATTTT. The encoded protein is CASSPDRVHGQPQHF. Full variable domain (missing parts from reference TRBV2 and TRBJ1-5): EPEVTQTPSHQVTQMGQEVILRCVPISNHLYFYWYRQILGQKVEFLVSFYNNEISEKSEIFDDQFSVERPDGSNFTLKIRSTKLEDSAMYFCASSPDRVHGQPQHFGDGTRLSIL.

The V and J genes are TRBV24-1 and TRBJ2-3; TRBD2 aligns across 8 bases. There are 18 residues in the CDR3. J gave up 1 base and V 4 bases, and 12 bases lay outside the gene matches. From germline, CDR1 is KGHDR and CDR2 SFDVKD. CDR3 DNA sequence: TGTGCCACCAGTGACCCTAGGGGACTAGAGATTCGCACAGATACGCAGTATTTT. Amino acid sequence: CATSDPRGLEIRTDTQYF.

The CDR3 DNA reads TGCGCCAGCAGCCCTACAGGACAGGGCGGTCAGCCCCAGCATTTT. Translation: CASSPTGQGGQPQHF. This chain uses TRBV5-1 with TRBJ1-5; 8 bases are shared with TRBD1. After removal of 4 bases from V and 6 bases from J, the junction contained 9 bases not matched to a gene. Germline V lookup: CDR1 SGHRS, CDR2 YFSETQ. There are 15 residues in the CDR3. The full variable domain, rest sourced from reference TRBV5-1 and TRBJ1-5, is KAGVTQTPRYLIKTRGQQVTLSCSPISGHRSVSWYQQTPGQGLQFLFEYFSETQRNKGNFPGRFSGRQFSNSRSEMNVSTLELGDSALYLCASSPTGQGGQPQHFGDGTRLSIL.

The chain couples TRBV18 to TRBJ1-4; weak D call: TRBD1 (6 bases). The CDR3 is 13 amino acids. V shed 3 bases and J shed 16 bases, with 18 bases lying between them. Germline V CDR1 and CDR2: KGHSH, LQKENI. As DNA, the CDR3 is TGTGCCAGCTCACCCCTCCGGACAGAATACCCGTTTTTT. As protein: CASSPLRTEYPFF.

V usage is TRBV5-1 and J usage is TRBJ2-5, with 7 bases identical to TRBD1. The CDR3 loop spans 15 amino acids. The ends lost 4 bases at V and 3 bases at J; junction bases unmatched: 9. Germline CDR1 reads SGHRS; CDR2 reads YFSETQ. The chain's CDR3 is CASSRYRGQEETQYF. The DNA for the CDR3 is TGCGCCAGCAGCAGATACAGGGGCCAAGAAGAGACCCAGTACTTC. The whole variable domain, remainder taken from reference TRBV5-1 and TRBJ2-5, is KAGVTQTPRYLIKTRGQQVTLSCSPISGHRSVSWYQQTPGQGLQFLFEYFSETQRNKGNFPGRFSGRQFSNSRSEMNVSTLELGDSALYLCASSRYRGQEETQYFGPGTRLLVL.

This clone was observed once. V usage is TRBV2 and J usage is TRBJ2-1, with unresolved D. Trimming stripped 2 bases from V and 3 bases from J, with 14 bases between. Germline V gene data show CDR1 as SNHLY and CDR2 as FYNNEI. The CDR3 runs to 16 residues. The CDR3 reads CASSERLATSYNEQFF. In DNA, the CDR3 is TGTGCCAGCAGTGAACGCTTAGCAACCAGCTACAATGAGCAGTTCTTC.

The V gene is TRBV6-1, the J gene TRBJ1-4, with 7 bases identical to TRBD1. This CDR3 comprises 15 residues. Per the germline V gene, CDR1 is MNHNS and CDR2 is SASEGT. V was pared by 6 bases and J by 4 bases, with 8 bases of the junction left unmatched. The CDR3 DNA reads as TGTGCCAGCAGACCGACAGGGCCACTTAATGAAAAACTGTTTTTT. Encoded protein: CASRPTGPLNEKLFF.

CDR3 loop: CASSTDSGYTF. The CDR3 coding sequence is TGTGCCAGCAGTACGGACAGCGGCTACACCTTC. The chain combines TRBV6-5 with TRBJ1-2; D might be TRBD1 (6 bases). In germline, CDR1 is MNHEY, CDR2 SVGAGI. V was shortened by 5 bases and J by 8 bases, with 9 bases between the two germline ends. This CDR3 is 11 amino acids long.

This chain links TRBV7-9 with TRBJ2-1; D ambiguous. The CDR3 runs 13 residues. With 3 bases removed from V and 5 bases from J, the gap between germline ends came to 8 bases. Germline CDR1 SEHNR, CDR2 FQNEAQ (reference sequence). CDR3 amino acids: CASSFLLDNEQFF. The CDR3 DNA follows: TGTGCCAGCAGCTTTTTACTCGACAATGAGCAGTTCTTC. Supplemented by reference TRBV7-9 and TRBJ2-1, the full variable domain reads DTGVSQNPRHKITKRGQNVTFRCDPISEHNRLYWYRQTLGQGPEFLTYFQNEAQLEKSRLLSDRFSAERPKGSFSTLEIQRTEQGDSAMYLCASSFLLDNEQFFGPGTRLTVL.

This chain joins TRBV28 and TRBJ2-1, with 13 bases fitting TRBD2. The CDR3 contains 16 residues. The V gene end was trimmed by 5 bases and the J gene end by 7 bases; junction bases not matched to a gene: 8. The germline CDR1 and CDR2 sequences are MDHEN and SYDVKM. The chain's CDR3 is CASSRTGTSGKNEQFF. In DNA, the CDR3 is TGTGCCAGCAGTCGTACCGGGACTAGCGGGAAAAATGAGCAGTTCTTC.

The chain recombines TRBV5-1 with TRBJ2-1; 10 positions agree with TRBD2. This CDR3 region has 16 residues. Germline CDR1 reads SGHRS; CDR2 reads YFSETQ. V shed 4 bases and J 8 bases; nucleotides not matched to a gene: 12. The CDR3 spells CASSLLSGGAWDEQFF. CDR3 coding DNA: TGCGCCAGCAGCCTACTCAGCGGGGGGGCCTGGGATGAGCAGTTCTTC.

The V gene is TRBV6-1, the J gene TRBJ1-5; D unresolved. The length of the CDR3 is 16 residues. Trimming took off 1 base at V and 1 base at J, with 11 bases between the two ends. From germline, CDR1 is MNHNS and CDR2 SASEGT. This CDR3 is CASSEVAGLSNQPQHF. CDR3 DNA sequence: TGTGCCAGCAGTGAAGTTGCCGGGTTAAGCAATCAGCCCCAGCATTTT.

This clone turned up a few times. This chain uses TRBV19 with TRBJ1-4; possibly TRBD1 for D (6 bases). The CDR3 has 13 amino acids. Germline assignment: CDR1 LNHDA and CDR2 SQIVND (reference sequence). V was trimmed by 3 bases and J by 8 bases, leaving 10 bases between them. In DNA form, the CDR3 reads TGTGCCAGTAGTATGGGGCAGGGGGAAAAACTGTTTTTT. Encoded protein: CASSMGQGEKLFF. Supplemented by reference TRBV19 and TRBJ1-4, the full variable domain reads DGGITQSPKYLFRKEGQNVTLSCEQNLNHDAMYWYRQDPGQGLRLIYYSQIVNDFQKGDIAEGYSVSREKKESFPLTVTSAQKNPTAFYLCASSMGQGEKLFFGSGTQLSVL.

The gene calls are TRBV19 and TRBJ2-3, with a weak D call TRBD1 (5 bases). Trimming shortened V by 3 bases and J by 2 bases, and 9 bases separated the two germline ends. The CDR3 is 14 amino acids. Germline V CDR1 and CDR2: LNHDA, SQIVND (reference sequence). The CDR3 here is CASSIDRPTDTQYF. The DNA of the CDR3 is TGTGCCAGTAGTATCGACAGACCCACAGATACGCAGTATTTT.